Below, 9 T cell receptor beta chains from the same sample are listed, as sequenced in a study of cytomegalovirus exposure and HLA in healthy donors. It was with 60 Vbeta and 13 Jbeta primers that the PCR ran. Profiling relied on immunoSEQ multiplex PCR, and the TCRdb table lists in-frame clones only, not all of them. The table has roughly 170,000 clones, 84% seen once. What was sequenced was PBMCs. These receptors came from a man between 18 and 35 years old in good health and CMV-seronegative.

The chain uses TRBV2 and TRBJ2-6; 8 bases fit TRBD1. Trimming removed 8 bases from V and 0 bases from J; junction bases left unmatched: 12. Germline CDR1 and CDR2: SNHLY and FYNNEI. This CDR3 is 18 amino acids long. The CDR3: CASLQPGQAPSGANVLTF. Here the CDR3 DNA reads TGTGCCAGCCTTCAACCGGGACAGGCTCCCTCTGGGGCCAACGTCCTGACTTTC.

Turning to this clone: Other nucleotide sequences in the sample specify the same CDR3. V gene TRBV5-1 combines with J gene TRBJ2-7; 9 bases line up with TRBD2. This CDR3 is 14 amino acids long. V lost 2 bases and J lost 2; bases outside the gene matches: 2. The germline V gene has CDR1 SGHRS and CDR2 YFSETQ. CDR3 amino acids: CASSLAGGTYEQYF. CDR3 nucleotides: TGCGCCAGCAGCTTAGCGGGAGGTACCTACGAGCAGTACTTC.

The V and J genes are TRBV19 and TRBJ1-5; maybe TRBD1 (5 bases). The V end lost 6 bases, the J end lost 2 bases, and 17 bases lay between the germline ends. The CDR3 length is 16 residues. From germline, CDR1 is LNHDA and CDR2 SQIVND (reference sequence). DNA for the CDR3: TGTGCCAGTAGGGCCCCGCGGGGGGATGGCAATCAGCCCCAGCATTTT. Translating it yields CASRAPRGDGNQPQHF.

In nucleotides, the CDR3 is TGTGCCAGCAGCCTCCGGGGACTAAGAAATCAGCCCCAGCATTTT. Its translation is CASSLRGLRNQPQHF. This chain connects TRBV9 to TRBJ1-5; possibly TRBD1 for D (5 bases). Trimming removed 4 bases at V and 4 bases at J, with 15 bases between. This CDR3 comprises 15 residues. Germline V gives CDR1 SGDLS, CDR2 YYNGEE.

The gene calls are TRBV6-6 and TRBJ2-2, with 8 bases that match TRBD2. V lost 5 bases and J lost 6; bases outside the gene matches: 11. Germline V lookup: CDR1 MNHNY, CDR2 SVGAGI (reference sequence). This CDR3 comprises 16 residues. DNA of the CDR3: TGTGCCAGCAGTAGGGTTATGGGACTAGTTCCCGGGGAGCTGTTTTTT. Its protein product is CASSRVMGLVPGELFF.

The rearrangement joins TRBV21-1 to TRBJ1-3; the DNA was not used to check the table's D call, TRBD1. TRBV21-1 corresponds to a pseudogene. The CDR3 spans 14 residues. The CDR3 sequence: CASSKQVAPDTIYF. CDR3 nucleotide sequence: TGTGCCAGCAGCAAACAGGTGGCCCCGGACACCATATATTTT.

This sequence joins TRBV7-9 and TRBJ2-1, with 7 bases aligning to TRBD2. The length of the CDR3 is 15 residues. Germline CDR1 and CDR2: SEHNR and FQNEAQ (reference sequence). V lost 2 bases to trimming and J lost 5 bases; unmatched junction nucleotides: 6. Here the CDR3 reads CASSLYSSGNNEQFF. DNA of the CDR3: TGTGCCAGCAGCTTATACTCTAGCGGAAACAATGAGCAGTTCTTC.

The rearrangement joins TRBV30 to TRBJ2-7, with D perhaps matching TRBD2 (7 bases). Trimming stripped 0 bases from V and 7 bases from J, with 22 bases between. Germline CDR1 and CDR2: GTSNPN and SVGIG (reference sequence). The CDR3 consists of 16 residues. DNA for the CDR3: TGTGCCTGGAGTGTACCGGGGGGCGCGAAAAGAGGGGAGCAGTACTTC. It encodes CAWSVPGGAKRGEQYF.

This clone was seen only a few times. The chain recombines TRBV14 with TRBJ1-1, with 7 bases fitting TRBD1. The germline V gene has CDR1 SGHDN and CDR2 FVKESK. The CDR3 length is 15 residues. The ends lost 4 bases at V and 4 bases at J; junction bases unmatched: 9. The CDR3 protein is CASSRITGAATEAFF. The CDR3 DNA reads TGTGCCAGCAGCCGGATTACAGGGGCGGCCACTGAAGCTTTCTTT. Full variable domain (remainder filled in from reference TRBV14 and TRBJ1-1): EAGVTQFPSHSVIEKGQTVTLRCDPISGHDNLYWYRRVMGKEIKFLLHFVKESKQDESGMPNNRFLAERTGGTYSTLKVQPAELEDSGVYFCASSRITGAATEAFFGQGTRLTVV.